The 32 T cell receptor beta chains presented below share a single source sample, sequenced in a study of regulatory T cells in long-lasting Graves disease. HTBI primers from iRepertoire and Arm-PCR of CDR3 regions yielded the TCR beta libraries. TCRdb ran MiXCR on the multiplex PCR reads and lists one entry per CDR3 protein. This repertoire shows under 500,000 distinct CDR3 sequences, roughly 20% found once; its top ten account for under 9%. Indicated time point: persistent/refractory GD, antithyroid drugs over 5 years with positive TRAb. With RNA extracted from PBMCs as input, the TCR library was made. The sample in question was peripheral blood mononuclear cells (PBMCs), obtained when the disease was refractory, from a patient treated with antithyroid drugs. These receptors were collected from a female donor with Graves disease.

This clonotype was detected many times. The chain recombines TRBV15 with TRBJ2-7; 10 bases line up with TRBD1. V was pared by 4 bases and J by 3 bases, with 6 bases of the junction left unmatched. Germline values: CDR1 LNHNV, CDR2 YYDKDF (reference sequence). The CDR3 is made up of 15 amino acids. The CDR3 is CATSKTGTGDYEQYF. In DNA, the CDR3 is TGTGCCACCAGCAAGACCGGGACAGGGGACTACGAGCAGTACTTC. Combining the CDR3 with reference TRBV15 and TRBJ2-7 gives the whole variable domain DAMVIQNPRYQVTQFGKPVTLSCSQTLNHNVMYWYQQKSSQAPKLLFHYYDKDFNNEADTPDNFQSRRPNTSFCFLDIRSPGLGDTAMYLCATSKTGTGDYEQYFGPGTRLTVT.

V and J are TRBV27 and TRBJ1-1, with D uncertain. Trimming left V 3 bases short and J 7 bases short, with 15 bases between. The CDR3 is made up of 14 amino acids. CDR1 and CDR2 (germline): MNHEY, SMNVEV (reference sequence). CDR3 region: CASSLALFSHEAFF. In DNA form, the CDR3 reads TGTGCCAGCAGTTTGGCGCTTTTTTCACATGAAGCTTTCTTT.

The sample holds many counts of this clonotype. The chain couples TRBV2 to TRBJ1-1; no reliable D call. There are 14 residues in the CDR3. V lost 7 bases and J lost 1, with 13 bases in between. The germline CDR1 and CDR2 sequences are SNHLY and FYNNEI. The DNA of the CDR3 is TGTGCCAGCAATTGGGCCGGAAGGAACACTGAAGCTTTCTTT. Its protein product is CASNWAGRNTEAFF.

This clonotype was seen repeatedly, ten times or more. At one of its ends the junction is not consistent with the germline gene, which may arise from a read error. This rearrangement joins TRBV2 to TRBJ1-1; D is ambiguous. Per germline, CDR1 SNHLY and CDR2 FYNNEI. The CDR3 has 10 residues. The chain's CDR3 is CASRGQEQVF. In DNA form, the CDR3 reads TGTGCCAGCAGGGGCCAAGAGCAGGTCTTT.

This clonotype was found many times. The genes are TRBV12-3 or TRBV12-4 and TRBJ1-2; D is unclear. V lost 2 bases and J 0 bases, leaving 13 bases between the germline ends. This CDR3 comprises 16 residues. CDR3 sequence reads: CASSLTSLNPNYGYTF. For the CDR3, the DNA is TGTGCCAGCAGTTTAACTTCCCTCAACCCTAACTATGGCTACACCTTC.

Of note for this clonotype: A much larger clone differs by one base, so this may be a read error. V usage is TRBV29-1 and J usage is TRBJ2-5; D possibly corresponds to TRBD2 (7 bases). Germline V gene sequence: CDR1 SQVTM, CDR2 ANQGSEA. The CDR3 is 12 amino acids. CDR3 nucleotides: TGCAGCGTTGATGGGGGGGGCGAGACCCGGTACTTC. Translation gives CSVDGGGETRYF.

The chain uses TRBV10-3 and TRBJ1-2, with TRBD1 matching 12 bases. With 6 bases clipped from V and 4 bases from J, the junction kept 9 bases outside the gene matches. Per the germline V gene, CDR1 is ENHRY and CDR2 is SYGVKD. The CDR3 covers 16 residues. The CDR3 here is CAISLGGGQGAYGYTF. CDR3 nucleotide sequence: TGTGCCATCAGCCTCGGCGGGGGACAGGGGGCCTATGGCTACACCTTC.

This clonotype was recorded at least ten times. The chain employs TRBV2 and TRBJ2-7; the D gene is possibly TRBD2 (5 bases). Germline lookup yields CDR1 SNHLY and CDR2 FYNNEI. The CDR3 has 16 residues. Trimming pared 7 bases from V and 2 bases from J, leaving 21 bases between. CDR3 amino acids: CASKLSGKVSPYEQYF. As DNA, the CDR3 is TGTGCCAGCAAACTATCCGGGAAGGTATCCCCCTACGAGCAGTACTTC. Complete variable domain (other parts from reference TRBV2 and TRBJ2-7): EPEVTQTPSHQVTQMGQEVILRCVPISNHLYFYWYRQILGQKVEFLVSFYNNEISEKSEIFDDQFSVERPDGSNFTLKIRSTKLEDSAMYFCASKLSGKVSPYEQYFGPGTRLTVT.

This clonotype has a count of ten or more. The gene calls are TRBV12-3 or TRBV12-4 and TRBJ1-6; 7 nucleotides match TRBD1. After removal of 3 bases from V and 10 bases from J, the junction contained 3 bases not matched to a gene. The CDR3 loop spans 13 amino acids. CDR3 in amino acids: CASSLTGQSPLHF. The CDR3 DNA sequence: TGTGCCAGCAGTTTGACAGGGCAATCACCCCTCCACTTT.

This clonotype was picked up many times. The rearrangement links TRBV12-3 or TRBV12-4 to TRBJ1-5, with TRBD1 as a possible D gene (5 bases). V lost 5 bases and J 9 bases, leaving 11 bases between the germline ends. The CDR3 is 12 amino acids. CDR3 residues: CASSHPGRPQHF. Written as DNA, the CDR3 is TGTGCCAGCAGTCACCCGGGACGGCCCCAGCATTTT.

The table lists this clonotype with a count of one. V usage is TRBV5-4 and J usage is TRBJ2-6, with TRBD1 matching 10 bases. CDR1 is SGHNT and CDR2 is YYREEE in the germline V gene (reference sequence). V shed 7 bases and J 2 bases; nucleotides not matched to a gene: 12. CDR3 length: 18 amino acids. In nucleotides, the CDR3 is TGTGCCAGCTTCCCGTTGGGACAGGGGATGCCTGGGGCCAACGTCCTGACTTTC. Protein sequence: CASFPLGQGMPGANVLTF.

This chain joins TRBV5-1 and TRBJ1-2; TRBD1 agrees at 7 bases. The germline CDR1 and CDR2 sequences are SGHRS and YFSETQ. There are 12 residues in the CDR3. V lost 3 bases, J lost 9 bases, and 5 bases stayed unmatched. CDR3 loop: CASSSTGSSYTF. The CDR3 DNA reads TGCGCCAGCAGCTCGACAGGGTCGAGCTACACCTTC.

This clonotype was picked up many times. The rearrangement links TRBV6-1 to TRBJ1-1; 7 bases agree with TRBD1. This CDR3 contains 15 residues. Per the germline V gene, CDR1 is MNHNS and CDR2 is SASEGT. J gave up 0 bases and V 6 bases, and 7 bases lay outside the gene matches. CDR3: CASSMTGSMNTEAFF. In DNA form, the CDR3 reads TGTGCCAGCAGCATGACAGGGTCCATGAACACTGAAGCTTTCTTT.

The sample holds a few counts of this clonotype. This chain joins TRBV27 and TRBJ2-7; D is unresolved. This CDR3 is 14 amino acids long. V was pared by 7 bases and J by 1 base, with 14 bases between. Germline CDR1 reads MNHEY; CDR2 reads SMNVEV (reference sequence). CDR3 residues: CASIPNWGSYEQYF. The CDR3 DNA is TGTGCCAGCATACCCAACTGGGGTTCCTACGAGCAGTACTTC.

This rearrangement joins TRBV19 to TRBJ1-2; D remains unclear. In germline, CDR1 is LNHDA, CDR2 SQIVND (reference sequence). The CDR3 has 14 amino acids. Trimming cost V 3 bases and J 0 bases, with 8 bases left between them. CDR3 bases: TGTGCCAGTAGTATTTGGTCCTCTAACTATGGCTACACCTTC. Translation gives CASSIWSSNYGYTF.

This clonotype was recorded many times. The rearrangement joins TRBV28 to TRBJ2-4, with D possibly TRBD1 on 6 matching bases. Germline CDR1 and CDR2: MDHEN and SYDVKM. The CDR3 totals 16 residues. Between the trimmed V and J ends, which lost 5 bases and 0 bases, there was a span of 14 bases. In nucleotides, the CDR3 is TGTGCCAGCAGTCCGCGGACAGCGACAGCCAAAAACATTCAGTACTTC. Translated: CASSPRTATAKNIQYF.

This chain uses TRBV4-2 with TRBJ1-4; 9 nucleotides line up with TRBD1. Germline V gives CDR1 LGHNA, CDR2 YNFKEQ. CDR3 length: 14 residues. V shed 4 bases and J 7 bases; nucleotides not matched to a gene: 4. CDR3 nucleotide sequence: TGTGCCAGCAGCCCACAGGGGGCGGGTGAAAAACTGTTTTTT. This sequence encodes CASSPQGAGEKLFF.

This clonotype was seen more than once but under ten times. The chain joins TRBV20-1 to TRBJ2-7; TRBD1 matches 8 bases. Trimming took 5 bases from V and 6 from J; bases not matched to a gene: 18. The CDR3 spans 16 residues. Germline-derived CDR1 and CDR2 are DFQATT and SNEGSKA (reference sequence). DNA for the CDR3: TGCAGTGCTCAGGGGGCGGGGTCTTTGGTTGGTCGCGAGCAGTACTTC. Translated, it gives CSAQGAGSLVGREQYF.

This clonotype was seen ten or more times. The chain has TRBV7-9 and TRBJ2-7, with D possibly being TRBD1 or TRBD2 (5 bases each). The CDR3 sequence is 16 residues long. The V gene lost 5 bases and the J gene lost 3 bases, with 20 bases spanning the gap. From germline, CDR1 is SEHNR and CDR2 FQNEAQ (reference sequence). The CDR3 region is CASSTRAGTGNYEQYF. In DNA, the CDR3 is TGTGCCAGCAGCACTAGGGCCGGGACGGGGAACTACGAGCAGTACTTC.

This clonotype was recorded at least ten times. DNA for the CDR3: TGCGCCAGCAGCTTGGATGGAAATAGCAATCAGCCCCAGCATTTT. Translating it yields CASSLDGNSNQPQHF. This chain joins TRBV5-1 and TRBJ1-5, with D uncertain. Germline loops: CDR1 SGHRS, CDR2 YFSETQ. Trimming shortened V by 0 bases and J by 0 bases, and 7 bases separated the two germline ends. This CDR3 comprises 15 residues.

The chain joins TRBV18 to TRBJ2-5, with TRBD1 matching 7 bases. With 2 bases clipped from V and 5 bases from J, the junction kept 5 bases outside the gene matches. The germline CDR1 and CDR2 sequences are KGHSH and LQKENI. The CDR3 is 14 amino acids. As DNA, the CDR3 is TGTGCCAGCTCACCAACACAGGGGCTTGAGACCCAGTACTTC. Amino acid sequence: CASSPTQGLETQYF.

This clonotype has more than one count but fewer than ten. The V call is TRBV7-3, the J call TRBJ2-1; 11 bases agree with TRBD2. Unmatched junction bases numbered 5, after V lost 6 bases and J lost 4 bases. Germline CDR1 and CDR2: SGHTA and FQGTGA. The CDR3 covers 15 residues. The CDR3 spells CASRMGLAAYNEQFF. For the CDR3, the DNA is TGTGCCAGCAGGATGGGACTAGCGGCATACAATGAGCAGTTCTTC.

Only a few counts were recorded for this clonotype. The gene calls are TRBV5-1 and TRBJ2-7, with D perhaps matching TRBD1 (7 bases). Trimming left V 4 bases short and J 0 bases short, with 17 bases between. Germline V gene sequence: CDR1 SGHRS, CDR2 YFSETQ. This CDR3 comprises 16 residues. The CDR3 sequence is CASSPEGQINSYEQYF. CDR3 coding DNA: TGCGCCAGCAGCCCGGAGGGACAGATAAACTCCTACGAGCAGTACTTC.

This clonotype has at least ten counts. The V call is TRBV3-1, the J call TRBJ1-1; D is perhaps TRBD1 (5 bases). CDR3 size: 14 residues. Between the trimmed V and J ends, which lost 3 bases and 1 base, there was a span of 9 bases. Germline lookup yields CDR1 LGHDT and CDR2 YNNKEL (reference sequence). CDR3 residues: CASSHRTQNTEAFF. CDR3 coding DNA: TGTGCCAGCAGCCATCGGACACAGAACACTGAAGCTTTCTTT.

The CDR3 region has the DNA TGCAGTGCTATCGACCCACGCAACTCGATCTACGAGCAGTACTTC. It yields the protein CSAIDPRNSIYEQYF. The chain is built from TRBV20-1 and TRBJ2-7; D not resolved. Germline V lookup: CDR1 DFQATT, CDR2 SNEGSKA (reference sequence). Trimming stripped 4 bases from V and 3 bases from J, with 19 bases between. The CDR3 totals 15 residues.

Points on this clonotype: This could be a read error, since a much larger clone is one nucleotide away. This chain links TRBV29-1 with TRBJ2-7; 8 positions match TRBD1. The CDR3 length is 12 residues. Per the germline V gene, CDR1 is SQVTM and CDR2 is ANQGSEA. The CDR3 DNA sequence: TGCAGCGTTGGGGGACAGGCCTACGAGCGGTACTTC. It is translated as CSVGGQAYERYF.

The chain carries TRBV20-1 and TRBJ1-6; no firm D call. The CDR3 totals 15 residues. The germline V gene encodes CDR1 DFQATT and CDR2 SNEGSKA (reference sequence). V gave up 3 bases and J gave up 5 bases, with 14 bases separating them. The CDR3 protein is CSAREEVHDNSPLHF. The CDR3 nucleotides are TGCAGTGCTAGGGAGGAAGTCCACGATAATTCACCCCTCCACTTT.

The chain combines TRBV29-1 with TRBJ2-7, with 9 bases matching TRBD1. Losses at the gene ends were 8 bases for V and 0 bases for J; bases not matched to a gene: 8. The CDR3 covers 14 residues. Germline V CDR1 and CDR2: SQVTM, ANQGSEA. The CDR3 coding sequence is TGCAGCATTCGGGGACAGGGAAGCTCCTACGAGCAGTACTTC. Translation gives CSIRGQGSSYEQYF.

V is TRBV3-1 and J is TRBJ2-7, with D perhaps matching TRBD1 (5 bases). Trimming removed 0 bases at V and 5 bases at J, with 14 bases between. Germline assignment: CDR1 LGHDT and CDR2 YNNKEL (reference sequence). This CDR3 region has 15 residues. CDR3 sequence (DNA): TGTGCCAGCAGCCAAGAGGGGCTAGAGGCGGACGAGCAGTACTTC. Translating gives CASSQEGLEADEQYF.

This clonotype has a handful of counts. In DNA, the CDR3 is TGTGCCAGCAGCTTAGCAGCGGGAGCGCCTTACGAGCAGTACTTC. Translating gives CASSLAAGAPYEQYF. This chain connects TRBV11-2 to TRBJ2-7; TRBD2 matches at 8 bases. J was trimmed by 4 bases and V by 1 base; bases with no gene match: 6. Germline CDR1 and CDR2: SGHAT and FQNNGV. The CDR3 consists of 15 residues.

This chain links TRBV7-4 with TRBJ2-1; no reliable D call. V gave up 5 bases and J gave up 4 bases, with 9 bases separating them. CDR3 length: 13 amino acids. The germline V gene encodes CDR1 SGHVT and CDR2 SQSDAQ. The DNA for the CDR3 is TGTGCCAGCAGCGCCCTCGTATACAATGAGCAGTTCTTC. Protein product: CASSALVYNEQFF.

There are many counts of this clonotype. The rearrangement uses TRBV27 and TRBJ1-2, with D maybe TRBD1 (6 bases). Germline V gene lookup returns CDR1 MNHEY and CDR2 SMNVEV (reference sequence). The CDR3 loop spans 12 amino acids. Trimming left V 6 bases short and J 8 bases short, with 13 bases between. The CDR3 here is CASRRAGAGYTF. CDR3 DNA sequence: TGTGCCAGCAGGCGCGCGGGGGCCGGCTACACCTTC.